These 8 T cell receptor beta chains were all obtained from the same sample, sequenced in a study of shared clonotypes between healthy human individuals. Sequenced by immunoSEQ multiplex PCR; TCRdb stores in-frame clones only, minus some. This table has some 630,000 clones, 55% to 75% appearing once. Sequencing was performed on memory CD4+ T cells sorted from blood. Subset given: CD45RA-negative fraction. These receptors were collected from a woman aged 30 to 39 in good health.

This chain uses TRBV5-1 with TRBJ2-7; D is perhaps TRBD2 (6 bases). CDR3 length equals 18 residues. The V gene lost 2 bases and the J gene lost 2 bases, with 23 bases spanning the gap. Germline CDR1 reads SGHRS; CDR2 reads YFSETQ. This CDR3 is CASSFMGSWGDETYEQYF. Written as DNA, the CDR3 is TGCGCCAGCAGCTTTATGGGTTCTTGGGGGGACGAAACCTACGAGCAGTACTTC.

J is TRBJ2-2 and V is TRBV6-4, with D possibly matching TRBD1 (7 bases). V lost 6 bases to trimming and J lost 3 bases, with 8 bases between them. Germline assignment: CDR1 MRHNA and CDR2 SNTAGT. The CDR3 totals 13 residues. In DNA, the CDR3 is TGTGCCAGCAGCAGGGGGGACACCGGGGAGCTGTTTTTT. Translation: CASSRGDTGELFF.

The V and J genes are TRBV7-9 and TRBJ1-4; no clear D gene. The CDR3 sequence is 12 residues long. Trimming took off 2 bases at V and 10 bases at J, with 8 bases between the two ends. CDR1 and CDR2 from the germline V gene are SEHNR and FQNEAQ (reference sequence). The CDR3 sequence is CASSLSEGKLFF. CDR3 in DNA: TGTGCCAGCAGCTTAAGTGAAGGAAAACTGTTTTTT.

This clone was counted once. The chain has TRBV29-1 and TRBJ2-1, with a tentative D call TRBD1 (7 bases). Trimming cost V 5 bases and J 6 bases, with 14 bases left between them. The CDR3 totals 13 residues. Germline V CDR1 and CDR2: SQVTM, ANQGSEA. The CDR3 DNA is TGCAGCGTTCTGCGACAGGGAGGCAATGAGCAGTTCTTC. This translates into CSVLRQGGNEQFF.

This sequence joins TRBV5-1 and TRBJ1-4; D is undetermined. Germline lookup yields CDR1 SGHRS and CDR2 YFSETQ. This CDR3 comprises 15 residues. Trimming shortened V by 4 bases and J by 1 base, and 11 bases separated the two germline ends. In DNA, the CDR3 is TGCGCCAGCAGCCCACGGGTGGGAACTAATGAAAAACTGTTTTTT. It encodes CASSPRVGTNEKLFF.

The V and J genes are TRBV20-1 and TRBJ2-5; D unclear. CDR1 DFQATT and CDR2 SNEGSKA come from the germline V gene (reference sequence). This CDR3 region has 10 residues. The germline V and J ends were trimmed by 5 bases and 3 bases, with 4 bases remaining between them. This CDR3 reads CSALKETQYF. CDR3 DNA: TGCAGTGCTCTGAAAGAGACCCAGTACTTC.

V gene TRBV2 combines with J gene TRBJ1-5; 8 nucleotides line up with TRBD1. The CDR3 is 15 residues long. Per the germline V gene, CDR1 is SNHLY and CDR2 is FYNNEI. J was trimmed by 2 bases and V by 6 bases; bases with no gene match: 6. The CDR3 sequence: CASRIDRGGNQPQHF. CDR3 nucleotides: TGTGCCAGCAGGATCGACAGGGGTGGCAATCAGCCCCAGCATTTT.

A few counts support this clone. The V and J genes are TRBV4-1 and TRBJ2-7; TRBD2 agrees at 9 bases. CDR1 and CDR2 (germline): MGHRA, YSYEKL. With V trimmed by 0 bases and J by 2 bases, 11 bases remained unmatched. This CDR3 comprises 18 residues. This CDR3 reads CASSQDYGASGAPYEQYF. CDR3 nucleotide sequence: TGCGCCAGCAGCCAAGATTATGGGGCTAGCGGGGCCCCCTACGAGCAGTACTTC.